This T cell receptor (beta chain) was sequenced during a study of cytomegalovirus exposure and HLA in healthy donors. General observations from the study: The study put 150 to 200 TCR beta chains on its list as cytomegalovirus-associated.

The germline CDR1 and CDR2 sequences are SGHAT and FQNNGV. J gave up 5 bases and V 5 bases, and 7 bases lay outside the gene matches. This CDR3 contains 15 residues. This clone showed up just once. The target antigen is unknown. Each of the donors was a healthy bone marrow donor. PCR employed 60 Vbeta and 13 Jbeta primers. This table comes from immunoSEQ multiplex PCR, and its TCRdb copy is limited to in-frame clones, with some not included. The sample carries some 190,000 clones, over 65% recorded once. Sequencing was carried out using PBMCs. The gene calls are TRBV11-2 and TRBJ2-1, with 9 bases identical to TRBD1. The sequence derives from a man aged 18-30 years in good health and CMV-seronegative. CDR3 nucleotides: TGTGCCAGCAGCACCGGGACAGGGTCAGACAATGAGCAGTTCTTC. Translating gives CASSTGTGSDNEQFF.